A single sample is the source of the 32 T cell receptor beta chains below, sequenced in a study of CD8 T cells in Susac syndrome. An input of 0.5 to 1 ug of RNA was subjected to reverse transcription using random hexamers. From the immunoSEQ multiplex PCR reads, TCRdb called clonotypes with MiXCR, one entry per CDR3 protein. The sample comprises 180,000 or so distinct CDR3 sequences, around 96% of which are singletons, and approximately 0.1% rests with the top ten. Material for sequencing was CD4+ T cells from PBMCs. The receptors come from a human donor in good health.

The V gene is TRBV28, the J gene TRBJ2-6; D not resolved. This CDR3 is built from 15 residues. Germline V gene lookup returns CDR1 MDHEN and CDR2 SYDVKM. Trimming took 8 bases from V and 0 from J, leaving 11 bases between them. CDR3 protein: CASATPSSGANVLTF. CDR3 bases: TGTGCCAGCGCAACACCTAGCTCTGGGGCCAACGTCCTGACTTTC.

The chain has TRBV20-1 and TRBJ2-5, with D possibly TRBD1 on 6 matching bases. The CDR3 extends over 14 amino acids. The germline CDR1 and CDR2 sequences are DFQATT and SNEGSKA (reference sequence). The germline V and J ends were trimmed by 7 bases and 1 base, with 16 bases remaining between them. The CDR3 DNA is TGCAGTGTTGCAGATACAGGGCGCCAAGAGACCCAGTACTTC. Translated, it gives CSVADTGRQETQYF.

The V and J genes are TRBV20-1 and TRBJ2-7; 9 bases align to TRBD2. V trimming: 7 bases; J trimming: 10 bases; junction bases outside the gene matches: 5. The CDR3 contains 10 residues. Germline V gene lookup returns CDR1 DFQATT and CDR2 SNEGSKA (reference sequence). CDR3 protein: CSGVAGEQYF. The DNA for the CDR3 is TGCAGTGGGGTAGCGGGAGAACAGTACTTC.

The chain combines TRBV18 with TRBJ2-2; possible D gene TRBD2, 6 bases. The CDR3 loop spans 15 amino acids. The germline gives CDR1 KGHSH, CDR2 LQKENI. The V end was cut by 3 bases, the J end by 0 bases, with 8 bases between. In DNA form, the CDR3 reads TGTGCCAGCTCACCGGGGAGGTCGAACACCGGGGAGCTGTTTTTT. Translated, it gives CASSPGRSNTGELFF.

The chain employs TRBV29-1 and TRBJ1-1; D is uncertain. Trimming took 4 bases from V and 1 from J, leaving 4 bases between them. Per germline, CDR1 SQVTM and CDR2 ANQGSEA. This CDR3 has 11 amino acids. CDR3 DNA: TGCAGCGTTGCCGAGAACACTGAAGCTTTCTTT. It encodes CSVAENTEAFF.

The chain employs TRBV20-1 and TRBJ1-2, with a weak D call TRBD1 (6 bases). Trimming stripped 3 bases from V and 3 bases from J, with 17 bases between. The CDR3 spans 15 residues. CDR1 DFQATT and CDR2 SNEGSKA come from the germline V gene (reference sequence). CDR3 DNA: TGCAGTGCTAGCGTAACGGGGGGCGCTGACTATGGCTACACCTTC. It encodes CSASVTGGADYGYTF.

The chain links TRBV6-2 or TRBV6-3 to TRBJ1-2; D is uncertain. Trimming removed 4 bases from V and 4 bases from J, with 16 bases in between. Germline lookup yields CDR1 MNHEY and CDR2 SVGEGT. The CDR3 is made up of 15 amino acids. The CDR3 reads CASSFPARQRYGYTF. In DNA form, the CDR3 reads TGTGCCAGCAGTTTTCCCGCGCGGCAGCGCTATGGCTACACCTTC.

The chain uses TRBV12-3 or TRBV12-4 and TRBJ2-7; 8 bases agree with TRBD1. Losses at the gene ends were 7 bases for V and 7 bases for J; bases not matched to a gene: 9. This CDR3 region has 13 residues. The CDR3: CASIQQGVEEQYF. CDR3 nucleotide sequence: TGTGCCAGCATTCAACAGGGGGTAGAGGAGCAGTACTTC.

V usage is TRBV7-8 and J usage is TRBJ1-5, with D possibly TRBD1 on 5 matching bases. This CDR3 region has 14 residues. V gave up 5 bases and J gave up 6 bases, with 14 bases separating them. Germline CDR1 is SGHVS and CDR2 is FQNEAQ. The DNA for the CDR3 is TGTGCCAGCAGCGATAGGGGCAGGGCTCAGCCCCAGCATTTT. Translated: CASSDRGRAQPQHF.

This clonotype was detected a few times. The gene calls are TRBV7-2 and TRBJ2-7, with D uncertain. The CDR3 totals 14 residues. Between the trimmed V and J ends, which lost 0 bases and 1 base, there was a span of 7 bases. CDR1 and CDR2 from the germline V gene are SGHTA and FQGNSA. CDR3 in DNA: TGTGCCAGCAGCTTAGCGACGGCTTCCTACGAGCAGTACTTC. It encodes CASSLATASYEQYF. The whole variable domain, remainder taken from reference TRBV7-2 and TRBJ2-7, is GAGVSQSPSNKVTEKGKDVELRCDPISGHTALYWYRQSLGQGLEFLIYFQGNSAPDKSGLPSDRFSAERTGGSVSTLTIQRTQQEDSAVYLCASSLATASYEQYFGPGTRLTVT.

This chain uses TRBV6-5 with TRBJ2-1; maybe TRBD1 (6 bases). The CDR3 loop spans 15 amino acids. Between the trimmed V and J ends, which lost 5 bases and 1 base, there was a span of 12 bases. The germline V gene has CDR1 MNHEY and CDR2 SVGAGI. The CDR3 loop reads CASSTDRRSYNEQFF. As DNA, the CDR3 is TGTGCCAGCAGTACCGACAGGAGGTCCTACAATGAGCAGTTCTTC.

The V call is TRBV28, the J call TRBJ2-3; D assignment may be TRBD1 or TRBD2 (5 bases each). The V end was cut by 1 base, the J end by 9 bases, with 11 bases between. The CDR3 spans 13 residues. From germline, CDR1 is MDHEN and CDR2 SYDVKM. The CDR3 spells CASSLSGTQTQYF. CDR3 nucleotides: TGTGCCAGCAGTTTATCCGGGACCCAGACGCAGTATTTT.

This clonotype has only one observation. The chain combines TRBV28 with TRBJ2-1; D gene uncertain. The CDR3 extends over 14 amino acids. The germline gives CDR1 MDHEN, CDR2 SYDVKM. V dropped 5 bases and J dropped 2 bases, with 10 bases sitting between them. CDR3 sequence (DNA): TGTGCCAGCAGTCCCCGATCGACCTACAATGAGCAGTTCTTC. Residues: CASSPRSTYNEQFF.

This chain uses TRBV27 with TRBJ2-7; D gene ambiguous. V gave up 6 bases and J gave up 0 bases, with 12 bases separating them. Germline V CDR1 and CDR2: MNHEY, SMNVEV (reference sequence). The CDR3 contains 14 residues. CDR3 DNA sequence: TGTGCCAGCAGCTGGAGAAGGGACTCCTACGAGCAGTACTTC. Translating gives CASSWRRDSYEQYF.

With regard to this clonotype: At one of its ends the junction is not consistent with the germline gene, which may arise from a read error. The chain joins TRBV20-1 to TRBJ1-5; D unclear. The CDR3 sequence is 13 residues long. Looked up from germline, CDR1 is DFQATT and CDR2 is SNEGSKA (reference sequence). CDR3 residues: CSASDPLQGPRHF. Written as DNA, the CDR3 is TGCAGTGCTAGCGACCCCCTTCAAGGGCCCCGGCATTTT.

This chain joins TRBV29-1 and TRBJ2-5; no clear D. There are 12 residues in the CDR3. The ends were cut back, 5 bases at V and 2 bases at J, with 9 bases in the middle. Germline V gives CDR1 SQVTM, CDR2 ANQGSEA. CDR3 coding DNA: TGCAGCGTTCGACGGAGTCAAGAGACCCAGTACTTC. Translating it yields CSVRRSQETQYF. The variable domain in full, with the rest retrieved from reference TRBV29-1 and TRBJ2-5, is SAVISQKPSRDICQRGTSLTIQCQVDSQVTMMFWYRQQPGQSLTLIATANQGSEATYESGFVIDKFPISRPNLTFSTLTVSNMSPEDSSIYLCSVRRSQETQYFGPGTRLLVL.

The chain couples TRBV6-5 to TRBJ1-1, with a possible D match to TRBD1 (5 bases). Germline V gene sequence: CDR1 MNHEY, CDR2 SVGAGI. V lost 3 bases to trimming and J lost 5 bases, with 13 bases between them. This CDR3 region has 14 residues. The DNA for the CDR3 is TGTGCCAGCAGTTATAGGGGCCCTTGGACTGAAGCTTTCTTT. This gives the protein CASSYRGPWTEAFF.

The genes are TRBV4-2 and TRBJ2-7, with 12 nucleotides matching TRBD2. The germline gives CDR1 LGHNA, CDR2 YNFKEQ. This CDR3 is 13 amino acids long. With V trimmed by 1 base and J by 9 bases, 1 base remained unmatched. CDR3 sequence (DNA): TGTGCCAGCAGCCAAGTACTAGCGGGAGGGCAGTACTTC. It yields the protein CASSQVLAGGQYF.

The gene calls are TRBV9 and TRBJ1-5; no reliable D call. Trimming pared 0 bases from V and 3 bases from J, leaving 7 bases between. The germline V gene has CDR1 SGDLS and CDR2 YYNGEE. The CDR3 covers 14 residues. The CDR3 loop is CASSVDGYNQPQHF. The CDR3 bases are TGTGCCAGCAGCGTAGATGGCTACAATCAGCCCCAGCATTTT.

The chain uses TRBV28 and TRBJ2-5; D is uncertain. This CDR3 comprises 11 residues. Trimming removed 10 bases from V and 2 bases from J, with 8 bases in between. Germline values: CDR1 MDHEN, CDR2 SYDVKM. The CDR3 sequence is CATTIQETQYF. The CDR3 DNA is TGTGCCACCACGATTCAAGAGACCCAGTACTTC.

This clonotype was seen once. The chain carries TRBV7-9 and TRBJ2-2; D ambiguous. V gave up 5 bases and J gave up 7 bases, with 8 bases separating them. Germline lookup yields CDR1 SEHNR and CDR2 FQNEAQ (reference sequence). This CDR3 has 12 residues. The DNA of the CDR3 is TGTGCCAGCAGCGCCCCAGGCGGGGAGCTGTTTTTT. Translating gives CASSAPGGELFF.

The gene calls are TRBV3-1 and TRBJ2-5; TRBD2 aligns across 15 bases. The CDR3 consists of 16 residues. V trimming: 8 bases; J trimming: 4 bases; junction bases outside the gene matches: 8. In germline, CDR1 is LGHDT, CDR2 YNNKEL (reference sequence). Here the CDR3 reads CASSGLAGGFLETQYF. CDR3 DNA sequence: TGTGCCAGCTCGGGACTAGCGGGAGGATTTTTAGAGACCCAGTACTTC.

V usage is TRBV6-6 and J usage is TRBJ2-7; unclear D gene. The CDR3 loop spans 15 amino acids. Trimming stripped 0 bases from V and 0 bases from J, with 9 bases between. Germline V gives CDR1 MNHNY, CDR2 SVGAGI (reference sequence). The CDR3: CASSYSSVSSYEQYF. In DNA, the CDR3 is TGTGCCAGCAGTTACTCGTCGGTTAGCTCCTACGAGCAGTACTTC.

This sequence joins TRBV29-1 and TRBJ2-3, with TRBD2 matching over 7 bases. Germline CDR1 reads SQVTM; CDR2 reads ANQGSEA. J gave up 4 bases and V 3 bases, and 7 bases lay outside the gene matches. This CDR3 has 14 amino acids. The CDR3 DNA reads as TGCAGCGTTGACTTAGGGACTAACCCAGATACGCAGTATTTT. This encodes CSVDLGTNPDTQYF.

CDR3 sequence: CASSFSQGQETQYF. The CDR3 DNA reads as TGTGCCAGCAGCTTTAGCCAGGGCCAAGAGACCCAGTACTTC. The chain is built from TRBV13 and TRBJ2-5; D possibly corresponds to TRBD1 (5 bases). Between the trimmed V and J ends, which lost 3 bases and 1 base, there was a span of 9 bases. The CDR3 length is 14 residues. Germline values: CDR1 PRHDT, CDR2 FYEKMQ (reference sequence).

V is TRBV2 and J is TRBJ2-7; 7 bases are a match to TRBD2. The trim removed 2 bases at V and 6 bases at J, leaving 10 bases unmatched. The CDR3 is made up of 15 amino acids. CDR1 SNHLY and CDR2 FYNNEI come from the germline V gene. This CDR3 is CASSETSGNSFEQYF. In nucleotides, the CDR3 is TGTGCCAGCAGTGAAACCAGCGGGAATTCTTTCGAGCAGTACTTC.

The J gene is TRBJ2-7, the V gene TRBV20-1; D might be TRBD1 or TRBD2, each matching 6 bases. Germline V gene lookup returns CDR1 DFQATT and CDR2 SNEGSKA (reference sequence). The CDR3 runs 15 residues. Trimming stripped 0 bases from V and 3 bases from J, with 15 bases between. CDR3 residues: CSARDGGGKVYEQYF. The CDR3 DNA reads TGCAGTGCTAGAGATGGGGGCGGGAAGGTCTACGAGCAGTACTTC.

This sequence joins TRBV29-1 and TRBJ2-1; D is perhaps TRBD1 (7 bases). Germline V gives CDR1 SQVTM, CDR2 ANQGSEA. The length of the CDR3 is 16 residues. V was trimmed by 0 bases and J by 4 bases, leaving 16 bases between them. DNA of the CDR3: TGCAGCGTTGAAGATCTTCAGGGGGGCTCTTACAATGAGCAGTTCTTC. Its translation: CSVEDLQGGSYNEQFF.

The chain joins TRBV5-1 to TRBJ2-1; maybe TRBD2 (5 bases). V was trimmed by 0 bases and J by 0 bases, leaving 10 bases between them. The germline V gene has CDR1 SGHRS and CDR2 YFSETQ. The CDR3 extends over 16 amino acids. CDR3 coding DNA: TGCGCCAGCAGCTTGGGCGGGTCTAGCTCCTACAATGAGCAGTTCTTC. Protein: CASSLGGSSSYNEQFF.

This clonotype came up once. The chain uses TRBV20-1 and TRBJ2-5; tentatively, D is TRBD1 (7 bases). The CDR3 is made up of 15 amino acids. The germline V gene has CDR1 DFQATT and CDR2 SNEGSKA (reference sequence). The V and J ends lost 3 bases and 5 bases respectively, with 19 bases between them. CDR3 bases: TGCAGTGCTAGCAATTCGGGGGCAGGGGGGGAGACCCAGTACTTC. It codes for CSASNSGAGGETQYF.

The CDR3 reads CSVGVMGNQPQHF. The CDR3 bases are TGCAGCGTTGGGGTAATGGGGAATCAGCCCCAGCATTTT. The rearrangement joins TRBV29-1 to TRBJ1-5; D unclear. The CDR3 sequence is 13 residues long. With 4 bases removed from V and 4 bases from J, the gap between germline ends came to 11 bases. CDR1 is SQVTM, CDR2 ANQGSEA, per germline.

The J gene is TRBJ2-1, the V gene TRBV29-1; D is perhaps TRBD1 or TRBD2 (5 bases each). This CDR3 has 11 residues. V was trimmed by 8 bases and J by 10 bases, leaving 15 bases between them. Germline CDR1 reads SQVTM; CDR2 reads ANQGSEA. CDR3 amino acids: CSSRVGAEQFF. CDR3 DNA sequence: TGCAGCTCCCGGGTCGGGGCAGAGCAGTTCTTC.